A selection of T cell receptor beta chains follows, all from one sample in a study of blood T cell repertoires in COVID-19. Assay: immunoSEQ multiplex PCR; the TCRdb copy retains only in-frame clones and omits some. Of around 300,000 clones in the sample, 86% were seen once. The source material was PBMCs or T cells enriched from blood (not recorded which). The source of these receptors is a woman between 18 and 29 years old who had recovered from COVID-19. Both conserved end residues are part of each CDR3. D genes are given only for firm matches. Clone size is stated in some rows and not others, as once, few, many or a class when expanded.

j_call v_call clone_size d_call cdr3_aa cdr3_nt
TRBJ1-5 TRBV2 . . CASSERGWGNQPQHF TGTGCCAGCAGTGAACGAGGGTGGGGCAATCAGCCCCAGCATTTT
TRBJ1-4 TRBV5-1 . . CASSWDKIATNEKLFF TGCGCCAGCAGCTGGGACAAGATTGCAACTAATGAAAAACTGTTTTTT
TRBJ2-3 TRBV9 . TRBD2 CASSEGLAGNTDTQYF TGTGCCAGCAGCGAGGGACTAGCGGGCAACACAGATACGCAGTATTTT
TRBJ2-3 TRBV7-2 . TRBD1 CASSLGGQGAGTQYF TGTGCCAGCAGCTTAGGGGGACAGGGGGCAGGTACGCAGTATTTT
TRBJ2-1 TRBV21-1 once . CAVTGTKESNEQFF TGTGCCGTAACGGGAACTAAGGAGAGCAATGAGCAGTTCTTC
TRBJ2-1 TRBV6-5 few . CASSPGLKQFF TGTGCCAGTTCCCCAGGGTTAAAGCAGTTCTTC
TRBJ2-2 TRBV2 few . CASPSGKVTGELFF TGTGCCAGCCCTAGTGGTAAAGTCACCGGGGAGCTGTTTTTT
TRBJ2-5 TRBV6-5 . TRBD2 CASSSKLREAVETQYF TGTGCCAGCAGTTCCAAATTGCGGGAGGCGGTGGAGACCCAGTACTTC
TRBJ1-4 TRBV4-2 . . CASSQGGGTNEKLFF TGTGCCAGCAGCCAAGGGGGAGGGACTAATGAAAAACTGTTTTTT
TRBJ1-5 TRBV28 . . CASSRWQPQHF TGTGCCAGCAGTCGGTGGCAGCCCCAGCATTTT
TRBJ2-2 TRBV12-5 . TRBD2 CASGSRAGGNTGELFF TGTGCTAGTGGTTCGAGAGCGGGGGGGAACACCGGGGAGCTGTTTTTT
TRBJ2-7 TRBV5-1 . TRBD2 CASSFWTSGRYEQYF TGCGCCAGCAGCTTCTGGACTAGCGGGAGATACGAGCAGTACTTC
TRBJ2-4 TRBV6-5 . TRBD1 CASSLRQGPQYF TGTGCCAGCAGCCTAAGACAGGGGCCACAGTACTTC
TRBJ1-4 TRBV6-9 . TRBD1 CASSYGRDRADEKLFF TGTGCCAGCAGTTATGGTCGGGACAGGGCTGATGAAAAACTGTTTTTT
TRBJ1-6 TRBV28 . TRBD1 CASKGAEGSPLHF TGTGCCAGTAAGGGGGCTGAGGGTTCACCCCTCCACTTT
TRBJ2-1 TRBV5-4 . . CASSPEQSYNEQFF TGTGCCAGCAGCCCGGAACAGAGTTACAATGAGCAGTTCTTC
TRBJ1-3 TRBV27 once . CASSFAASGNTIYF TGTGCCAGCAGTTTCGCGGCCTCTGGAAACACCATATATTTT
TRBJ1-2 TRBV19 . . CASSPQGYGYTF TGTGCCAGTAGTCCACAGGGCTATGGCTACACCTTC
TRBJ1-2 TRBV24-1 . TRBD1 CATSDSNQGVDYGYTF TGTGCCACCAGTGATTCCAACCAGGGGGTTGACTATGGCTACACCTTC
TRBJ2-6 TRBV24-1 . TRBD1 CATSEAGTGGAGANVLTF TGTGCCACCAGTGAAGCCGGGACAGGGGGCGCTGGGGCCAACGTCCTGACTTTC
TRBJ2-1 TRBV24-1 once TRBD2 CATSDLATSGSLVLSSYNEQFF TGTGCCACCAGTGATTTGGCGACTAGCGGGAGCCTTGTCCTTAGCTCCTACAATGAGCAGTTCTTC
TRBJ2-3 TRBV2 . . CASSVPGAGVDTQYF TGTGCCAGCAGTGTTCCAGGTGCAGGGGTAGACACGCAGTATTTT
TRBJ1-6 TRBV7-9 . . CASNLSRGNSPLHF TGTGCCAGCAACCTCAGCCGGGGGAATTCACCCCTCCACTTT
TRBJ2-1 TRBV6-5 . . CASRSGGTRGNEQFF TGTGCCAGCAGGTCAGGGGGGACTAGAGGTAATGAGCAGTTCTTC
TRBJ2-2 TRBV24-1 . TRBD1 CATSDLSVRQGDTGELFF TGTGCCACCAGTGATTTGTCCGTTCGACAGGGAGACACCGGGGAGCTGTTTTTT
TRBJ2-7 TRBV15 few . CATSRDEAGSYEQYF TGTGCCACCAGCAGAGATGAGGCGGGGAGCTACGAGCAGTACTTC
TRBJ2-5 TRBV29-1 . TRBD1 CSVGQGSETQYF TGCAGCGTCGGACAGGGGTCGGAGACCCAGTACTTC
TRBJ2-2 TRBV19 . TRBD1 CASSTSRDLPGGLFF TGTGCCAGTAGTACATCCCGGGACCTTCCAGGGGGGCTGTTTTTT
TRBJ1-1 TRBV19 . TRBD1 CASRAQQGATEAFF TGTGCCAGTAGGGCTCAACAGGGGGCCACTGAAGCTTTCTTT
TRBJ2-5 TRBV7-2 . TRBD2 CASSSGLAGGQGPETQYF TGTGCCAGCAGCTCGGGACTAGCGGGGGGGCAGGGGCCCGAGACCCAGTACTTC
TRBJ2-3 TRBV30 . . CAWEEGTQYF TGTGCCTGGGAAGAGGGTACGCAGTATTTT